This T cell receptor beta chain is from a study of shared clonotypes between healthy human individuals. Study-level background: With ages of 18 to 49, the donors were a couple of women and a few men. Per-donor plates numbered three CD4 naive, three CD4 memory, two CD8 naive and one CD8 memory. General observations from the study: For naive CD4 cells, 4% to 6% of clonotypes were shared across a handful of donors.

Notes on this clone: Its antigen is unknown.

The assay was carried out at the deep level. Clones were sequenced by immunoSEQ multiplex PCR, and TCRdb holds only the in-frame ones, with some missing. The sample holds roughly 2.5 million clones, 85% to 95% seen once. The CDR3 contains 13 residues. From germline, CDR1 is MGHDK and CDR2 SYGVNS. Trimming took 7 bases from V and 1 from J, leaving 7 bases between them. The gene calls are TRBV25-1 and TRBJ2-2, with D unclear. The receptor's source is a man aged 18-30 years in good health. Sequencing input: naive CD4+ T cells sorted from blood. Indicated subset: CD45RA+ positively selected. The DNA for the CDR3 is TGTGCCAGCATTCGAGGGAACACCGGGGAGCTGTTTTTT. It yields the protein CASIRGNTGELFF. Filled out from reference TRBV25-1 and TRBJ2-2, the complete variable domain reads EADIYQTPRYLVIGTGKKITLECSQTMGHDKMYWYQQDPGMELHLIHYSYGVNSTEKGDLSSESTVSRIRTEHFPLTLESARPSHTSQYLCASIRGNTGELFFGEGSRLTVL.